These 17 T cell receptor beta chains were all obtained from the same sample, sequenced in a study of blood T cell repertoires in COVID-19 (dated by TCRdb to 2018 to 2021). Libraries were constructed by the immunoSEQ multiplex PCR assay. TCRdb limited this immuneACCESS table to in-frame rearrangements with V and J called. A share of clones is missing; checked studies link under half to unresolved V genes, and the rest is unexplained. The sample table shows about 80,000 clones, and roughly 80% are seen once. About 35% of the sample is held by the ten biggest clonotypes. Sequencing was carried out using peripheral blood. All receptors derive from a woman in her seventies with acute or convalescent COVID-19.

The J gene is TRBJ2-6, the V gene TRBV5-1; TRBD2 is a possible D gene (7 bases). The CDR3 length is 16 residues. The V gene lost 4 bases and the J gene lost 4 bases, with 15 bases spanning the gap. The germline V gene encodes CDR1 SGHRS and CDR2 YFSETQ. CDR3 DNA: TGCGCCAGCAGCCCGAGGGGGGGCGCGGGGGCCAACGTCCTGACTTTC. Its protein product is CASSPRGGAGANVLTF.

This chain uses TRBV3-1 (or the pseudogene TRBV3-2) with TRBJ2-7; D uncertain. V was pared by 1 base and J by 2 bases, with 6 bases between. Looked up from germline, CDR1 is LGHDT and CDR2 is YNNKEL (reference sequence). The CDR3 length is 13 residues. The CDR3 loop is CASSQVLAYEQYF. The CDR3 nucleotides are TGTGCCAGCAGCCAAGTTCTAGCCTACGAGCAGTACTTC.

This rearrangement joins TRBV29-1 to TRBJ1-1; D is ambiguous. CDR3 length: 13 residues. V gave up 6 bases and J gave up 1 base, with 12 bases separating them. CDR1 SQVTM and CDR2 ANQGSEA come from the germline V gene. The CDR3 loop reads CSVVTSQNTEAFF. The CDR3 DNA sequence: TGCAGCGTCGTCACCTCACAGAACACTGAAGCTTTCTTT.

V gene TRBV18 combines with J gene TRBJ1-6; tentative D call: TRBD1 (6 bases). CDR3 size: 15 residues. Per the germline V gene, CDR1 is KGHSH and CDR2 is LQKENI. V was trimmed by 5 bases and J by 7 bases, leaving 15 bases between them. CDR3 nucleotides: TGTGCCAGCTCATTACAGGGTTCCGCCAATTCACCCCTCCACTTT. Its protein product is CASSLQGSANSPLHF.

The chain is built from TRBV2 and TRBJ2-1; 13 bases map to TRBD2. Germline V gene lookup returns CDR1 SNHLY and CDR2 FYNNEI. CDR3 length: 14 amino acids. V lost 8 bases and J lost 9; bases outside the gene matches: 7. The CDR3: CASQGLAGLGEQFF. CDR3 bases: TGTGCCAGCCAGGGACTAGCGGGATTGGGTGAGCAGTTCTTC.

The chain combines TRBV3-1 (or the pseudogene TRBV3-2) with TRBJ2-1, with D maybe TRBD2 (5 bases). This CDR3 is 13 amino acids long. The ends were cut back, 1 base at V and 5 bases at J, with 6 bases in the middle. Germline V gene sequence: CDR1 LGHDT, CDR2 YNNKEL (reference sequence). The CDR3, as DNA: TGTGCCAGCAGCCAAGGGAGGAACAATGAGCAGTTCTTC. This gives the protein CASSQGRNNEQFF.

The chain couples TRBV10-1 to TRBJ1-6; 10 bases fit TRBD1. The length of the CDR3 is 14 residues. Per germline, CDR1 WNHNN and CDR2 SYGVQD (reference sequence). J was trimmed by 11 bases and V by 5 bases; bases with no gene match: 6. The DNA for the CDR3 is TGCGCCAGCAGTTTGGGACAGGGGAGAGCACCCCTCCACTTT. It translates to CASSLGQGRAPLHF.

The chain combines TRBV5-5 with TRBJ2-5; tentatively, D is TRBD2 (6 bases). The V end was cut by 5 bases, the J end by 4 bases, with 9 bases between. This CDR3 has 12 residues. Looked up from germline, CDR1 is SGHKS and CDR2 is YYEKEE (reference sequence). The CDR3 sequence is CASSYGGETQYF. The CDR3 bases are TGTGCCAGCAGTTACGGGGGAGAGACCCAGTACTTC.

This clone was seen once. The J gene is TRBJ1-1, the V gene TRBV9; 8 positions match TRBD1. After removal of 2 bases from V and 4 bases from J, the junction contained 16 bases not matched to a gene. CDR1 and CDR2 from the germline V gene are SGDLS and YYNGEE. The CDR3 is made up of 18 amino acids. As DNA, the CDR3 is TGTGCCAGCAGCGTGGGATTCCCGGGACAGGTAGTAAGCACTGAAGCTTTCTTT. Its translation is CASSVGFPGQVVSTEAFF.

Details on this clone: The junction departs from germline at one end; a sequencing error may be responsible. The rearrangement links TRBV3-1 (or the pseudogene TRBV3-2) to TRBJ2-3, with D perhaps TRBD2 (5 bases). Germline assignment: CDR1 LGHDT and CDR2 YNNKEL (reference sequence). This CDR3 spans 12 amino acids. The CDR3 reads CASSLSLEGIWF. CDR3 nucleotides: TGTGCCAGCAGCCTGTCTCTCGAGGGCATTTGGTTT.

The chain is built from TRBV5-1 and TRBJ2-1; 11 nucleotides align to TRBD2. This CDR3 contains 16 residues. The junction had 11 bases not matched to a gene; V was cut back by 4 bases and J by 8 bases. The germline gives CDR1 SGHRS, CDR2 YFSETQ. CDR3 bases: TGCGCCAGCAGCCCTGCTCTAGCGGGAGGAAGGGATGAGCAGTTCTTC. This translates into CASSPALAGGRDEQFF.

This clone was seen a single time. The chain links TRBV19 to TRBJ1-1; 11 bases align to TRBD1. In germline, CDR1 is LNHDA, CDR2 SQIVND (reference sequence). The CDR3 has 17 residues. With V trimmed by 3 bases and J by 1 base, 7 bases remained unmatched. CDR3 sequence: CASSMSPGTGGNTEAFF. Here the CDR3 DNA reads TGTGCCAGTAGTATGAGTCCCGGGACAGGGGGGAACACTGAAGCTTTCTTT.

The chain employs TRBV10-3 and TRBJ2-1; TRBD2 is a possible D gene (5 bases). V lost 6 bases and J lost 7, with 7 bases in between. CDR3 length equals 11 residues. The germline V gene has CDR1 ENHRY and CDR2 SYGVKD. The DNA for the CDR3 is TGTGCCATCAGGGACTCAAATGAGCAGTTCTTC. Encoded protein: CAIRDSNEQFF.

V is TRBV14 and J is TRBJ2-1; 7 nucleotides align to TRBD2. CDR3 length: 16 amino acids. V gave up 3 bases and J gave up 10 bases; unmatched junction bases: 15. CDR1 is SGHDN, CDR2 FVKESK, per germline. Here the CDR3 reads CASSHRGAGPLVEQFF. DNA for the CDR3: TGTGCCAGCAGCCACCGGGGAGCGGGACCCCTGGTCGAGCAGTTCTTC.

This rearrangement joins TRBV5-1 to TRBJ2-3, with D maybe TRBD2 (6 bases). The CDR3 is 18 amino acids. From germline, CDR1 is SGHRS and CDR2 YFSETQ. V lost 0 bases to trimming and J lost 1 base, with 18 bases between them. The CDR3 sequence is CASSLGSPGAGGTDTQYF. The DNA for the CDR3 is TGCGCCAGCAGCTTGGGCTCACCGGGAGCCGGGGGCACAGATACGCAGTATTTT. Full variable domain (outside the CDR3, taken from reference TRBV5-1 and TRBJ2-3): KAGVTQTPRYLIKTRGQQVTLSCSPISGHRSVSWYQQTPGQGLQFLFEYFSETQRNKGNFPGRFSGRQFSNSRSEMNVSTLELGDSALYLCASSLGSPGAGGTDTQYFGPGTRLTVL.

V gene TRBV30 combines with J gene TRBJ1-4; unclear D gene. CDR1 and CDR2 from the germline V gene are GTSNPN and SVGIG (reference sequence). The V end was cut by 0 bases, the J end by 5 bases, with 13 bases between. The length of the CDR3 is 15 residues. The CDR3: CAWSVLLGRNEKLFF. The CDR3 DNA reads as TGTGCCTGGAGTGTACTTTTGGGGAGGAATGAAAAACTGTTTTTT.

The CDR3 reads CASTSLGSSGNTIYF. CDR3 nucleotides: TGTGCCAGCACCTCACTCGGGAGCTCTGGAAACACCATATATTTT. The V and J genes are TRBV7-2 and TRBJ1-3; D ambiguous. The CDR3 runs to 15 residues. V was pared by 7 bases and J by 0 bases, with 13 bases between. Germline CDR1 and CDR2: SGHTA and FQGNSA.